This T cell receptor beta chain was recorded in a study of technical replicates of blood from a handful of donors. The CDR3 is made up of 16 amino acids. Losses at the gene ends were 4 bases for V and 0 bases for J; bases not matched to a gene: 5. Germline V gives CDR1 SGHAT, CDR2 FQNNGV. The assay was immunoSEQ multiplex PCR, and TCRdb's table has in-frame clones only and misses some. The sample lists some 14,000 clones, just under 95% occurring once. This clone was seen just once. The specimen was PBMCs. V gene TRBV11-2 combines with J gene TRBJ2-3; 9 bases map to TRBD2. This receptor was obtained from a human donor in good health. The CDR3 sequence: CASSSVAGASTDTQYF. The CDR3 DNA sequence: TGTGCCAGCAGCTCAGTAGCGGGAGCTAGCACAGATACGCAGTATTTT.